The source of this T cell receptor beta chain is a study of CD8 T cells in Susac syndrome. Study-level background: Among the sequenced Susac syndrome patients, about six had active disease while 8 or 9 were in remission. Patients with Susac syndrome were therapy-naive, on corticosteroids, or on intravenous immunoglobulin alone at blood draw. Whole-study results and caveats: Clonal expansion was present among Susac CD8+ cells. This expansion reached its peak in TEMRA cells and in active patients.

The RNA input was about 0.45 to 1 ug, and it was reverse transcribed with random hexamers. The CDR3 of TCR beta was amplified by immunoSEQ multiplex PCR across 54 Vbeta and 13 Jbeta. MiXCR, applied by TCRdb to the immunoSEQ multiplex PCR reads, yields one record per CDR3 protein. The sample carries some 130,000 distinct CDR3 sequences, about 95% recorded once. The CDR3 is made up of 13 amino acids. Germline loops: CDR1 MGHRA, CDR2 YSYEKL. V lost 0 bases, J lost 13 bases, and 15 bases lay in between. A word on this clonotype: Its antigen is unidentified.

The source of this sequence is a human donor with Susac syndrome. Source material: CD8+ T cells from PBMCs. This chain joins TRBV4-1 and TRBJ1-2; no clear D. This CDR3 is CASSQDNGIKPTF. The CDR3 DNA reads as TGCGCCAGCAGCCAAGATAACGGGATCAAGCCCACCTTC.